The next 5 T cell receptor beta chains were all read from a single sample in a study of human T cells and chemical hapten exposure. The time point is: pre-sensitization, week 0. Sample treatment: therapeutic diphenylcyclopropenone sensitization with weekly scalp DPC. TCRdb re-analysed the RACE reads in MiXCR, keeping a single row per CDR3 protein. The sample records more than 100,000 distinct CDR3 sequences, roughly 13% being singletons. This specimen was whole blood, taken in connection with sensitization to the hapten diphenylcyclopropenone (DPC). The receptor source for this set is a woman under 30 with alopecia areata. Some clones in this sample may be carry-over from other donors' samples.

This chain links TRBV29-1 with TRBJ1-2; TRBD1 aligns across 11 bases. With V trimmed by 6 bases and J by 3 bases, 9 bases remained unmatched. Germline V CDR1 and CDR2: SQVTM, ANQGSEA. This CDR3 comprises 15 residues. This CDR3 is CSVKTPGQGDYGYTF. The CDR3 bases are TGCAGCGTCAAAACACCGGGACAGGGGGACTATGGCTACACCTTC.

This clonotype was detected many times. The chain couples TRBV27 to TRBJ1-2; possible D gene TRBD1, 5 bases. Germline values: CDR1 MNHEY, CDR2 SMNVEV (reference sequence). This CDR3 has 15 amino acids. With 0 bases removed from V and 4 bases from J, the gap between germline ends came to 12 bases. The CDR3 reads CASSLSGVASYGYTF. CDR3 in DNA: TGTGCCAGCAGTTTATCGGGGGTGGCGAGCTATGGCTACACCTTC.

V is TRBV7-2 and J is TRBJ1-2, with D maybe TRBD1 (5 bases). Trimming shortened V by 2 bases and J by 2 bases, and 18 bases separated the two germline ends. CDR3 size: 17 residues. The germline gives CDR1 SGHTA, CDR2 FQGNSA. The CDR3 DNA reads TGTGCCAGCAGCTTACGGCCCCTGGGTGAGGGGAACTATGGCTACACCTTC. Translated, it gives CASSLRPLGEGNYGYTF.

This clonotype was seen more than once but under ten times. The V gene is TRBV2, the J gene TRBJ2-2; 8 nucleotides match TRBD1. Germline CDR1 reads SNHLY; CDR2 reads FYNNEI. The CDR3 runs to 15 residues. Trimming removed 6 bases from V and 5 bases from J; junction bases left unmatched: 8. For the CDR3, the DNA is TGTGCCAGCAGGACGGACAGGGTGGAGACCGGGGAGCTGTTTTTT. Its translation: CASRTDRVETGELFF.

This clonotype turned up a few times. The CDR3 DNA follows: TGTGCCAGCAGCTTAGGGACTGGCATTCAGTACTTC. It encodes CASSLGTGIQYF. The chain couples TRBV11-3 to TRBJ2-4, with D maybe TRBD2 (5 bases). Germline V gene data show CDR1 as SGHNT and CDR2 as YENEEA. This CDR3 region has 12 residues. The V and J ends lost 1 base and 9 bases respectively, with 7 bases between them.